The T cell receptor (beta chain) described here comes from a study of human T cells and chemical hapten exposure. Study-wide background: Patients, chiefly female, had alopecia areata, totalis or universalis. Variation in per-sample TCR yields came mainly from small pooled library volume differences.

The CDR3 is 15 residues long. Looked up from germline, CDR1 is SEHNR and CDR2 is FQNEAQ (reference sequence). V was pared by 3 bases and J by 1 base, with 9 bases between. Stated time point: patch test 3, about 24 weeks after DPC sensitization. Treatment specified: therapeutic diphenylcyclopropenone sensitization with weekly scalp DPC. Those who donated were patients with alopecia, 18 to 70 years of age, and suitable for DPC. In TCRdb, the RACE reads were re-called with MiXCR into one record per CDR3 protein. The top ten hold roughly 2.4% of the sample, which has 55,000 to 75,000 distinct CDR3 sequences, 12% seen once. Study-wide results and caveats: Every donor had alopecia, and their immune response may therefore differ from healthy people's.

This clonotype was observed at least ten times. Its antigen is still unknown. The V and J genes are TRBV7-9 and TRBJ2-2; tentatively, D is TRBD1 (5 bases). This TCR was sampled from a man aged 25 to 40 with alopecia areata. Some clones in this sample may be carry-over from other donors' samples. The material sequenced was whole blood, taken in connection with sensitization to the hapten diphenylcyclopropenone (DPC). The CDR3 is CASSLWQGNTGELFF. The CDR3 DNA reads TGTGCCAGCAGCTTGTGGCAGGGGAACACCGGGGAGCTGTTTTTT.